The 21 T cell receptor beta chains listed next were all sequenced from one sample in a study of cytomegalovirus exposure and HLA in healthy donors. Both 60 Vbeta primers and 13 Jbeta primers went into the PCR. TCRdb keeps only in-frame clones here, not all; method: immunoSEQ multiplex PCR. The sample consists of approximately 120,000 clones, around 80% of them appearing once. Source material: PBMCs. These receptors were obtained from a woman aged 25-40 years in good health and CMV-seronegative.

The chain is built from TRBV5-1 and TRBJ2-7; D unclear. The CDR3 has 15 amino acids. The V end lost 0 bases, the J end lost 4 bases, and 14 bases lay between the germline ends. Germline CDR1 SGHRS, CDR2 YFSETQ. The CDR3 nucleotides read TGCGCCAGCAGCTTGGTGGTTACCGGGTCGTACGAGCAGTACTTC. Its translation is CASSLVVTGSYEQYF.

The V and J genes are TRBV7-9 and TRBJ2-1; TRBD2 matches 11 bases. V shed 11 bases and J 6 bases; nucleotides not matched to a gene: 6. Germline V gene sequence: CDR1 SEHNR, CDR2 FQNEAQ (reference sequence). The CDR3 extends over 13 amino acids. The CDR3 loop reads CAGELAGVNEQFF. In DNA, the CDR3 is TGTGCCGGCGAACTAGCGGGGGTCAATGAGCAGTTCTTC. The full variable domain, with the rest looked up from reference TRBV7-9 and TRBJ2-1, is DTGVSQNPRHKITKRGQNVTFRCDPISEHNRLYWYRQTLGQGPEFLTYFQNEAQLEKSRLLSDRFSAERPKGSFSTLEIQRTEQGDSAMYLCAGELAGVNEQFFGPGTRLTVL.

The CDR3 coding sequence is TGTGCCATCCGGGGGACTAGCGGTTTCCTCTACGAGCAGTACTTC. Translating it yields CAIRGTSGFLYEQYF. The gene calls are TRBV10-3 and TRBJ2-7; 11 bases match TRBD2. The germline V gene has CDR1 ENHRY and CDR2 SYGVKD. CDR3 length equals 15 residues. V was clipped by 8 bases and J by 3 bases; unmatched bases: 9.

The chain links TRBV6-5 to TRBJ1-3; D possibly corresponds to TRBD1 (6 bases). The length of the CDR3 is 14 residues. CDR1 MNHEY and CDR2 SVGAGI come from the germline V gene. Trimming shortened V by 8 bases and J by 1 base, and 12 bases separated the two germline ends. The DNA for the CDR3 is TGTGCCAGCCGGGGGGCAGGGTCTGGAAACACCATATATTTT. Its protein is CASRGAGSGNTIYF.

The rearrangement joins TRBV2 to TRBJ1-2; 8 bases map to TRBD1. V was pared by 8 bases and J by 4 bases, with 6 bases of the junction left unmatched. CDR1 is SNHLY, CDR2 FYNNEI, per germline. The CDR3 is 13 amino acids. CDR3 amino acids: CASGGQGRYGYTF. The CDR3 coding sequence is TGTGCCAGCGGAGGACAGGGCCGCTATGGCTACACCTTC.

V and J are TRBV2 and TRBJ1-4; 7 nucleotides line up with TRBD1. The CDR3 consists of 10 residues. J gave up 12 bases and V 10 bases, and 5 bases lay outside the gene matches. Germline lookup yields CDR1 SNHLY and CDR2 FYNNEI. The CDR3, as DNA: TGTGCCACCAGGGGGGAGGAACTGTTTTTT. Protein product: CATRGEELFF.

This clone was picked up one time. CDR3 bases: TGTGCCAGCAGTGAACTAGCGAGGCGTCCCGAGCAGTACTTC. This gives the protein CASSELARRPEQYF. This chain uses TRBV2 with TRBJ2-7, with D possibly matching TRBD2 (6 bases). V was shortened by 2 bases and J by 6 bases, with 14 bases between the two germline ends. CDR3 length: 14 amino acids. Germline CDR1 SNHLY, CDR2 FYNNEI.

The V and J genes are TRBV4-1 and TRBJ2-7, with D maybe TRBD2 (5 bases). The CDR3 consists of 17 residues. Germline CDR1 is MGHRA and CDR2 is YSYEKL. Trimming cost V 0 bases and J 2 bases, with 17 bases left between them. The CDR3 coding sequence is TGCGCCAGCAGCCAAGATATCCCCTGGGCCGGGACCTACGAGCAGTACTTC. This sequence encodes CASSQDIPWAGTYEQYF.

In this sample, this clone turned up a few times. The CDR3 nucleotides read TGTGCCAGCAGCCAAATACTCGGGACAGCCTCTGGAAACACCATATATTTT. Protein sequence: CASSQILGTASGNTIYF. V and J are TRBV4-2 and TRBJ1-3; 7 bases are shared with TRBD1. With 2 bases clipped from V and 0 bases from J, the junction kept 7 bases outside the gene matches. The length of the CDR3 is 17 residues. Germline CDR1 reads LGHNA; CDR2 reads YNFKEQ.

This clone showed up just once. This chain links TRBV5-1 with TRBJ2-1; a possible D gene is TRBD1 (6 bases). V was cut by 0 bases and J by 5 bases, with 15 bases left in between. The germline V gene encodes CDR1 SGHRS and CDR2 YFSETQ. The CDR3 loop spans 16 amino acids. This chain's CDR3 is CASSLGHRDINNEQFF. The CDR3 coding sequence is TGCGCCAGCAGCTTGGGGCATCGGGACATAAACAATGAGCAGTTCTTC.

The gene calls are TRBV6-6 and TRBJ1-6; no clear D. Trimming stripped 6 bases from V and 9 bases from J, with 18 bases between. CDR3 length: 15 amino acids. Germline V gene sequence: CDR1 MNHNY, CDR2 SVGAGI (reference sequence). CDR3 protein: CASRGGRVDSSPLHF. The CDR3 DNA follows: TGTGCCAGCAGGGGTGGGAGGGTAGATAGTTCACCCCTCCACTTT.

There are a few counts of this clone. The chain combines TRBV11-3 with TRBJ2-5, with a tentative D call TRBD1 (5 bases). Trimming removed 6 bases from V and 1 base from J, with 9 bases in between. There are 13 residues in the CDR3. Germline assignment: CDR1 SGHNT and CDR2 YENEEA. The DNA of the CDR3 is TGTGCCAGCAGAACAGGATTCCAAGAGACCCAGTACTTC. It codes for CASRTGFQETQYF.

The rearrangement uses TRBV27 and TRBJ1-6; weak D call: TRBD1 (6 bases). The CDR3 runs to 14 residues. V was pared by 5 bases and J by 5 bases, with 10 bases between. Germline V gene sequence: CDR1 MNHEY, CDR2 SMNVEV (reference sequence). Here the CDR3 reads CASSPTGHNSPLHF. The CDR3 bases are TGTGCCAGCAGTCCTACAGGGCATAATTCACCCCTCCACTTT.

This rearrangement joins TRBV19 to TRBJ1-1; D is ambiguous. CDR3 size: 13 residues. Trimming removed 6 bases from V and 3 bases from J, with 11 bases in between. Germline CDR1 and CDR2: LNHDA and SQIVND (reference sequence). This CDR3 is CASSRPVDTEAFF. Written as DNA, the CDR3 is TGTGCCAGTAGCCGTCCGGTGGACACTGAAGCTTTCTTT.

On this clone itself: The germline gene is not matched at one end of the junction; a read error may be the cause. The rearrangement joins TRBV7-7 to TRBJ2-1, with 7 bases lining up with TRBD2. Germline CDR1 SSHAT, CDR2 FNYEAQ (reference sequence). CDR3 length: 15 amino acids. The CDR3 reads CASSRHGGDYNEQFF. CDR3 nucleotide sequence: TGTGCTAGCAGCCGCCATGGGGGGGATTACAATGAGCAGTTCTTC.

This chain connects TRBV4-2 to TRBJ1-5; D is undetermined. CDR3 length: 15 amino acids. CDR1 and CDR2 from the germline V gene are LGHNA and YNFKEQ. Trimming took 1 base from V and 2 from J, leaving 9 bases between them. The CDR3 bases are TGTGCCAGCAGCCAAGGTTTTGGAGGCAATCAGCCCCAGCATTTT. As protein: CASSQGFGGNQPQHF.

The chain links TRBV6-5 to TRBJ2-7; 7 bases fit TRBD2. V lost 2 bases, J lost 4 bases, and 5 bases stayed unmatched. The CDR3 sequence is 14 residues long. CDR1 is MNHEY and CDR2 is SVGAGI in the germline V gene. CDR3 in amino acids: CASSYEAGQYEQYF. The CDR3 DNA follows: TGTGCCAGCAGTTACGAAGCGGGGCAATACGAGCAGTACTTC.

The chain recombines TRBV5-1 with TRBJ1-5, with 7 bases that match TRBD1. This CDR3 comprises 17 residues. V lost 0 bases and J lost 4; bases outside the gene matches: 10. Germline-derived CDR1 and CDR2 are SGHRS and YFSETQ. CDR3 loop: CASSLGQGGFGNQPQHF. DNA for the CDR3: TGCGCCAGCAGCTTGGGACAGGGTGGATTTGGAAATCAGCCCCAGCATTTT.

This chain connects TRBV5-1 to TRBJ2-2, with D possibly matching TRBD2 (6 bases). Germline V gene data show CDR1 as SGHRS and CDR2 as YFSETQ. The V end lost 4 bases, the J end lost 5 bases, and 18 bases lay between the germline ends. The CDR3 sequence is 16 residues long. The CDR3 DNA sequence: TGCGCCAGCAGCGGGTGGCAAGCGGGCCATACCGGGGAGCTGTTTTTT. Translated: CASSGWQAGHTGELFF.

This chain links TRBV5-1 with TRBJ2-3; 11 bases map to TRBD2. The V and J ends lost 4 bases and 1 base, in that order; junction bases with no gene match: 5. In germline, CDR1 is SGHRS, CDR2 YFSETQ. The CDR3 loop spans 16 amino acids. The CDR3: CASSVLLAGGTDTQYF. In DNA form, the CDR3 reads TGCGCCAGCAGCGTGTTACTAGCGGGAGGCACAGATACGCAGTATTTT.

The J gene is TRBJ1-2, the V gene TRBV5-1, with a possible D match to TRBD1 (5 bases). V was clipped by 4 bases and J by 5 bases, with 12 bases between them. The CDR3 length is 13 residues. Germline CDR1 reads SGHRS; CDR2 reads YFSETQ. CDR3 loop: CASSPTTEYGYTF. CDR3 sequence (DNA): TGCGCCAGCAGCCCAACGACAGAGTATGGCTACACCTTC.